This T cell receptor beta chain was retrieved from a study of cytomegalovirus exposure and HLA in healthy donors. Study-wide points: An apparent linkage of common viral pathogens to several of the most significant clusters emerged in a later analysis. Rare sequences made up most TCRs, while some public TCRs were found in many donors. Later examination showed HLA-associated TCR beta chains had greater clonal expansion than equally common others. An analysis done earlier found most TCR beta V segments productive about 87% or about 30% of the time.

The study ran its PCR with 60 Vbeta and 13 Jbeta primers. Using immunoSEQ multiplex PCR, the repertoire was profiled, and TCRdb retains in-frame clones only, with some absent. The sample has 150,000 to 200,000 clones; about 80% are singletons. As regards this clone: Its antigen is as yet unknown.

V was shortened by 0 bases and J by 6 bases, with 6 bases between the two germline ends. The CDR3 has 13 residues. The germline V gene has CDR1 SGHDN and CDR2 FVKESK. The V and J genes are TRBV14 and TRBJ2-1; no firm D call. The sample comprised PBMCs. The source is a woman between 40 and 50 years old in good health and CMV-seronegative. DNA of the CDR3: TGTGCCAGCAGCCAAGATCGCGGCAATGAGCAGTTCTTC. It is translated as CASSQDRGNEQFF.